This T cell receptor beta chain was identified in a study of T cell responses to AZD1222 COVID-19 vaccine. About the research overall: Pooled in the analysis were second doses at about 4 or about 12 weeks. Study-wide points: Spike regions recognized by vaccine-associated CD4 TCRs spanned the protein, led by 160-218 and 743-854. Donors were largely white British and mainly female; clonal diversity was possibly underestimated.

The protocol was immunoSEQ multiplex PCR, while the TCRdb copy is restricted to in-frame clones and leaves out a portion. The sample carries some 97,000 clones, about 87% recorded once. Turning to this clone: Its specificity is unknown.

This specimen consisted of peripheral blood, obtained on day 0 of AZD1222 vaccination. This TCR was sampled from an adult in good health.

The CDR3 region is CASSPRGAGYIQYF. CDR3 sequence (DNA): TGTGCCAGTAGCCCGAGGGGGGCAGGATACATTCAGTACTTC. This chain joins TRBV19 and TRBJ2-4, with D possibly being TRBD1 or TRBD2 (6 bases each). Trimming stripped 6 bases from V and 8 bases from J, with 17 bases between. Germline V gene data show CDR1 as LNHDA and CDR2 as SQIVND (reference sequence). The CDR3 has 14 residues.